Listed below are T cell receptor beta chains from one sample, sequenced in a study of T cell repertoires in cytomegalovirus infection. MiXCR, run by TCRdb on the reads, gives a single entry per CDR3 protein. The profile shows 370,000 or so distinct CDR3 sequences, about a third of them singletons. No cognate antigen is known for these TCRs. The material was cultured PBMCs, obtained from culture after CMV antigen stimulation. The origin of the receptors is a human donor in good health (CMV status not recorded). Some clones in this sample may be carry-over from other donors' samples. Both conserved end residues are part of each CDR3. The order of the fields is CDR3 length, clone size, D gene, V gene, J gene, CDR3 protein, CDR3 DNA. A D gene is named only where the DNA matches it firmly. Rows may omit the clone size; those that give it use once, few, many or a size class.

20	NA	TRBD2	TRBV12-5	TRBJ2-1	CASGLASWASGRRTYNEQFF	TGTGCTAGTGGTTTGGCCTCGTGGGCTAGCGGGAGGAGGACCTACAATGAGCAGTTCTTC
15	NA	TRBD2	TRBV7-2	TRBJ2-7	CASSLVSGRAGEQYF	TGTGCCAGCAGCTTAGTTAGCGGGAGGGCCGGCGAGCAGTACTTC
16	many	NA	TRBV7-2	TRBJ2-5	CASSQGGLDSKSTQYF	TGTGCCAGCAGCCAGGGGGGACTAGACTCCAAGAGTACCCAGTACTTC
16	NA	TRBD2	TRBV20-1	TRBJ2-1	CSAHLLTSGSRDEQFF	TGCAGTGCTCACCTATTGACTAGCGGAAGTAGGGATGAGCAGTTCTTC
20	few	NA	TRBV19	TRBJ2-1	CASRSLVQTRASRSYNEQFF	TGTGCCAGTAGATCCCTAGTCCAGACCCGGGCTTCGAGATCCTACAATGAGCAGTTCTTC
15	once	TRBD2	TRBV6-5	TRBJ2-1	CANSVGLAANNEQFF	TGTGCCAACAGTGTGGGACTAGCGGCTAACAATGAGCAGTTCTTC
14	many	NA	TRBV6-1	TRBJ2-5	CASSGRGSAETQYF	TGTGCCAGCAGTGGTCGGGGTAGTGCGGAGACCCAGTACTTC
14	NA	NA	TRBV5-1	TRBJ2-1	CASSLGRVWDEQFF	TGCGCCAGCAGCTTGGGTAGGGTCTGGGATGAGCAGTTCTTC
14	NA	NA	TRBV7-2	TRBJ1-2	CASSFGGASWGYTF	TGTGCCAGCAGCTTTGGGGGGGCGTCTTGGGGCTACACCTTC
15	NA	NA	TRBV4-3	TRBJ2-1	CASSQDLRAGNEQFF	TGCGCCAGCAGCCAAGATTTGCGGGCGGGCAATGAGCAGTTCTTC
15	NA	TRBD2	TRBV7-2	TRBJ2-3	CASSLLAGGVDTQYF	TGTGCCAGCAGCTTATTAGCGGGAGGGGTAGATACGCAGTATTTT
14	few	NA	TRBV7-2	TRBJ2-4	CASSPGLSEYIQYF	TGTGCCAGCAGCCCAGGGCTCTCTGAGTACATTCAGTACTTC
18	medium-sized	TRBD2	TRBV11-3	TRBJ2-3	CASSLLSGTSGAMNTQYF	TGTGCCAGCAGCTTATTGAGTGGGACTAGCGGGGCTATGAATACGCAGTATTTT
11	few	NA	TRBV20-1	TRBJ2-2	CSARGTGELFF	TGCAGTGCTAGAGGTACCGGGGAGCTGTTTTTT
16	NA	NA	TRBV29-1	TRBJ2-1	CSVERDSLVPYNEQFF	TGCAGCGTTGAAAGGGACTCGCTTGTCCCATACAATGAGCAGTTCTTC
15	NA	TRBD2	TRBV20-1	TRBJ2-5	CSASESLAGDGAQYF	TGCAGTGCTTCAGAGTCACTAGCGGGGGACGGGGCCCAGTACTTC
19	few	TRBD2	TRBV6-2/TRBV6-3	TRBJ2-2	CASSYHKTSGSLNTGELFF	TGTGCCAGCAGTTACCATAAGACTAGCGGGTCTCTCAACACCGGGGAGCTGTTTTTT
17	NA	TRBD1	TRBV28	TRBJ1-3	CASTLGPTTGEGNTIYF	TGTGCCAGCACCCTTGGACCAACGACAGGGGAGGGAAACACCATATATTTT
13	many	NA	TRBV7-2	TRBJ1-5	CASSLNRYQPQHF	TGTGCCAGCAGCTTGAACAGATATCAGCCCCAGCATTTT
18	NA	TRBD2	TRBV6-2/TRBV6-3	TRBJ2-2	CASSAHLIAGANTGELFF	TGTGCCAGCAGTGCACATCTGATCGCGGGAGCGAACACCGGGGAGCTGTTTTTT
14	NA	TRBD1	TRBV20-1	TRBJ1-5	CSARPRGRNQPQHF	TGCAGTGCTAGGCCCAGGGGGCGGAATCAGCCCCAGCATTTT
16	few	TRBD2	TRBV4-3	TRBJ2-1	CASSQDASGGYNEQFF	TGCGCCAGCAGCCAAGATGCGAGCGGGGGCTACAATGAGCAGTTCTTC
18	many	NA	TRBV12-3/TRBV12-4	TRBJ1-1	CASSPHIGGTIRNTEAFF	TGTGCCAGCAGTCCACATATCGGGGGGACGATAAGGAACACTGAAGCTTTCTTT
12	NA	NA	TRBV12-3/TRBV12-4	TRBJ1-4	CASSPGLEKLFF	TGTGCCAGCAGTCCCGGCCTTGAAAAACTGTTTTTT
15	many	NA	TRBV7-2	TRBJ1-3	CASSLTALSGNTIYF	TGTGCCAGCAGCTTAACGGCCCTCTCTGGAAACACCATATATTTT
15	NA	TRBD1	TRBV7-2	TRBJ2-1	CASSLVGTGTNEQFF	TGTGCCAGCAGCCTCGTGGGGACAGGGACCAATGAGCAGTTCTTC
15	NA	NA	TRBV6-8	TRBJ1-5	CASSSDDGRDQPQHF	TGTGCCAGCAGTTCCGACGACGGCCGCGATCAGCCCCAGCATTTT
13	NA	NA	TRBV10-3	TRBJ1-4	CAIRPDTNEKLFF	TGTGCCATCAGACCTGATACTAATGAAAAACTGTTTTTT
15	many	NA	TRBV7-2	TRBJ1-1	CASRSLGGRNTEAFF	TGTGCCAGCAGGTCTTTGGGGGGCCGGAACACTGAAGCTTTCTTT
14	NA	TRBD1	TRBV30	TRBJ1-4	CARSGGQGDEKLFF	TGTGCCCGCAGTGGGGGACAGGGTGATGAAAAACTGTTTTTT
16	once	TRBD2	TRBV7-4	TRBJ2-2	CASSSLGGRITGELFF	TGTGCCAGCAGCAGTCTAGGCGGGAGGATAACCGGGGAGCTGTTTTTT
18	NA	NA	TRBV7-8	TRBJ2-3	CASSLGESPRPGGDTQYF	TGTGCCAGCAGCTTAGGGGAGAGCCCACGACCAGGCGGAGATACGCAGTATTTT
13	many	NA	TRBV7-2	TRBJ1-1	CASRSDLNTEAFF	TGTGCCAGCAGATCCGACCTGAACACTGAAGCTTTCTTT
18	NA	TRBD2	TRBV28	TRBJ2-1	CASYKTRDLGTRYNEQFF	TGTGCCAGCTATAAAACCCGGGACCTTGGGACTAGGTATAATGAGCAGTTCTTC
13	many	TRBD1	TRBV20-1	TRBJ1-5	CSAEDRVGGPQHF	TGCAGTGCTGAAGACAGGGTTGGAGGGCCCCAGCATTTT
15	few	NA	TRBV7-2	TRBJ1-2	CASSLSPIGRYGYTF	TGTGCCAGCAGCTTATCCCCGATAGGGCGCTATGGCTACACCTTC
12	NA	NA	TRBV7-2	TRBJ1-5	CASSPTSQPQHF	TGTGCCAGCAGCCCCACAAGTCAGCCCCAGCATTTT
14	few	TRBD1	TRBV6-2/TRBV6-3	TRBJ2-7	CASFGPGGSYEQYF	TGTGCCAGTTTCGGACCAGGGGGATCCTACGAGCAGTACTTC
15	NA	TRBD2	TRBV20-1	TRBJ2-1	CSAPISGRDDNEQFF	TGCAGTGCCCCGATTAGCGGGAGGGACGACAATGAGCAGTTCTTC
15	few	TRBD1	TRBV12-3/TRBV12-4	TRBJ2-5	CASSLWTGGGETQYF	TGTGCCAGCAGTTTATGGACAGGGGGCGGAGAGACCCAGTACTTC
17	NA	NA	TRBV11-2	TRBJ2-1	CASSPYWVVRALNEQFF	TGTGCCAGCAGCCCTTATTGGGTGGTCAGGGCTTTGAATGAGCAGTTCTTC
13	NA	NA	TRBV5-4	TRBJ2-1	CASSTTRTREQFF	TGTGCCAGCAGCACGACCCGAACTAGAGAGCAGTTCTTC
13	few	NA	TRBV7-8	TRBJ2-1	CASSTPLEDEQFF	TGTGCCAGCAGTACACCGCTGGAGGATGAGCAGTTCTTC
14	few	TRBD2	TRBV6-1	TRBJ2-7	CASSLLLANYEQYF	TGTGCCAGCAGTCTTTTACTAGCGAACTACGAGCAGTACTTC
15	NA	TRBD2	TRBV4-3	TRBJ2-1	CASRMISGGYNEQFF	TGCGCCAGTCGTATGATTAGCGGGGGGTACAATGAGCAGTTCTTC
15	few	TRBD2	TRBV3-1	TRBJ2-1	CASSQTSGRVNEQFF	TGTGCCAGCAGCCAGACTAGCGGGAGGGTAAATGAGCAGTTCTTC
14	many	TRBD1	TRBV7-2	TRBJ2-4	CASSSGQGAVIQYF	TGTGCCAGCAGCTCAGGACAGGGCGCCGTCATTCAGTACTTC
14	NA	NA	TRBV11-2	TRBJ2-1	CASTVRGAGNEQFF	TGTGCCAGCACCGTACGGGGGGCCGGGAATGAGCAGTTCTTC
16	few	NA	TRBV4-3	TRBJ1-2	CASSFRTVSTNYGYTF	TGCGCCAGCAGCTTCCGGACAGTATCTACTAACTATGGCTACACCTTC
13	NA	NA	TRBV5-1	TRBJ2-3	CASRAGVDETQYF	TGCGCCAGCAGGGCAGGGGTGGATGAGACGCAGTATTTT
15	few	NA	TRBV4-3	TRBJ2-1	CASSQNRLINNEQFF	TGCGCCAGCAGCCAAAACAGGTTGATCAACAATGAGCAGTTCTTC
13	NA	NA	TRBV27	TRBJ2-7	CATLSFGSYEQYF	TGTGCCACCCTCTCCTTTGGGTCCTACGAGCAGTACTTC
18	many	TRBD1	TRBV7-2	TRBJ2-2	CASSSRDRGWLGTGELFF	TGTGCCAGCAGCTCCCGGGACAGGGGTTGGTTGGGGACCGGGGAGCTGTTTTTT
13	few	NA	TRBV10-3	TRBJ1-6	CAISESLGSPLHF	TGTGCCATCAGTGAGAGTCTTGGATCACCCCTCCACTTT